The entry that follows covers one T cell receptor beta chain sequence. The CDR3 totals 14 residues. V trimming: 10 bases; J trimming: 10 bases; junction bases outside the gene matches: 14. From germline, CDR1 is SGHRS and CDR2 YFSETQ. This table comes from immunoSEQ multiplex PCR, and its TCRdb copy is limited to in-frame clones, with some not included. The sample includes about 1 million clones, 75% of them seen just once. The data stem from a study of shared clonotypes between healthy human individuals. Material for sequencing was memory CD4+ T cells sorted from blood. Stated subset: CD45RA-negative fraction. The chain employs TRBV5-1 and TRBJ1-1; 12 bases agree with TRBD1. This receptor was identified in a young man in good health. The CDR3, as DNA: TGCGCCGGGCTAAGCCGGGACAGGGGGCATGGAGCTTTCTTT. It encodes CAGLSRDRGHGAFF.